Listed below are T cell receptor beta chains from one sample, sequenced in a study of blood T cell repertoires in COVID-19. Sequencing was performed with immunoSEQ multiplex PCR; in TCRdb, only in-frame clones are kept and a portion is missing. Of 200,000 to 250,000 clones detected, over 70% appear once; the ten largest clones hold 7% to 8.5%. The sequenced sample consisted of peripheral blood. The receptor source for this set is a woman aged 70-85 years with acute or convalescent COVID-19. Each CDR3 is given with its conserved first and last residue. Clone size is stated in some rows and not others, as once, few, many or a class when expanded.

v_call clone_size cdr3_aa
TRBV5-5 few CASSLAGQGLGF
TRBV20-1 NA CSASAPGLGEQFF
TRBV3-1/TRBV3-2 NA CASNFRGQSVDEQYF
TRBV19 NA CATKQGGYGYTF
TRBV7-2 NA CASSSRLLGGNTEAFF
TRBV30 NA CAWSVYLGQGFGNTIYF
TRBV9 NA CASSVGSRATGELFF
TRBV2 NA CASSRRDRALSALAGYTF
TRBV5-1 NA CASSFRDRGTGELFF
TRBV7-2 NA CASSTGTGGAGTEAFF
TRBV19 NA CASSIGGQGHQPQHF
TRBV7-2 NA CASSTYNSPLHF
TRBV4-3 once CASSQEYGQGTDTQYF
TRBV9 NA CASSVATTSGAWAGELFF
TRBV19 NA CASSSTGETGELFF
TRBV5-6 NA CASSKDSSQTEQYF
TRBV12-3/TRBV12-4 NA CASRPDREETQYF
TRBV9 few CASSTRQGPNEKLFF
TRBV18 many CASSPQTYEQYF
TRBV3-1/TRBV3-2 NA CASSLIVGAGRNNEQFF
TRBV12-3/TRBV12-4 NA CASSLGAGVAFF
TRBV6-4 NA CASSSASGYEQYF
TRBV2 NA CASSADRVGIDTQYF
TRBV18 NA CASSPYTGGTTDTQYF
TRBV7-2 once CASSLEWLAGGSAETQYF
TRBV30 NA CAWSAQGFHEQYF
TRBV5-1 NA CASSTRQGNQETQYF
TRBV7-2 few CASSLTGGRQPQHF
TRBV5-5 NA CASSLERGHIKNTEAFF
TRBV12-3/TRBV12-4 NA CASREQGADEQYF
TRBV18 NA CASSPLAPGFTIYEQYF
TRBV5-5 few CASTPRARQADSNQPQHF
TRBV3-1/TRBV3-2 NA CASSHIQNEKLFF
TRBV6-6 NA CASSSQGAGELFF
TRBV5-1 NA CASSSAGEGTGELFF
TRBV6-5 NA CASRGGNTEAFF
TRBV6-5 NA CASRLAGGSLEQYF
TRBV9 NA CASSVTRGRDTQYF
TRBV9 NA CASSVQGNTEAFF
TRBV5-1 few CASSWRGRGEQYF
TRBV20-1 NA CSASNRQRSSYEQYF
TRBV10-3 NA CAISEGGADTQYF
TRBV4-2 NA CASNLGGREDTIYF
TRBV3-1/TRBV3-2 few CASSHRDSGMNTEAFF
TRBV6-2/TRBV6-3 NA CASSARALRFGEQYF
TRBV11-2 NA CASSLRSGGETQYF
TRBV2 NA CASSKAGGANYGYTF
TRBV11-3 NA CASSSIGADTQYF
TRBV5-8 NA CASSLALLVPPGELFF
TRBV19 once CASTLGTENSPLHF
TRBV4-2 NA CASSLRLTSGDSGANVLTF
TRBV19 NA CASGTSGGAGTDTQYF
TRBV19 many CATNQVGAKNIQYF
TRBV7-2 NA CASSLGRSYEQYF
TRBV28 NA CASSTSGGSYNEQFF